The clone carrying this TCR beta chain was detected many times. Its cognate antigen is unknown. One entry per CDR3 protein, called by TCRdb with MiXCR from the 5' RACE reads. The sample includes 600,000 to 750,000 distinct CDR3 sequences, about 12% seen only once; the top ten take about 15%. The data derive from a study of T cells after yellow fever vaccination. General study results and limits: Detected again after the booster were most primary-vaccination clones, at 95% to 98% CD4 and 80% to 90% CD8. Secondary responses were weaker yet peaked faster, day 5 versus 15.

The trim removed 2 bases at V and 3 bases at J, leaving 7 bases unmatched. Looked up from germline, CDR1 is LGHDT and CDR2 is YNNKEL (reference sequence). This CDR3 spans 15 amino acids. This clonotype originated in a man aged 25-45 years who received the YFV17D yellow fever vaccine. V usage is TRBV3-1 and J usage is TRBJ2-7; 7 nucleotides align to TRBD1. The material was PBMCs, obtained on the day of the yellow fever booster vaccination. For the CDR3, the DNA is TGTGCCAGCAGCCAAAGTCCGGGACAGAACTACGAGCAGTACTTC. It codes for CASSQSPGQNYEQYF.